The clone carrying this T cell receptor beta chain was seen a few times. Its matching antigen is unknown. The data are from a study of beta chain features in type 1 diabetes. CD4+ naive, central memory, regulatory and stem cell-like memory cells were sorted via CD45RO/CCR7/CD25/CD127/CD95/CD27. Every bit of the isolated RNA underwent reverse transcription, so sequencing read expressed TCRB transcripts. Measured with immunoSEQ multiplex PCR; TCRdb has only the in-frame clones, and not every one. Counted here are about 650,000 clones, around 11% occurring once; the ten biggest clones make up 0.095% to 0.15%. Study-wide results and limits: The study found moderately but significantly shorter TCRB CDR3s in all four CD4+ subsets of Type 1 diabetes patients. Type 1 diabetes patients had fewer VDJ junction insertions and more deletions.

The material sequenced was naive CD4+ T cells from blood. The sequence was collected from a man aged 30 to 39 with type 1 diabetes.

In DNA form, the CDR3 reads TGTGCCAGCAGTTTAAGAGGGCGAGGCCAAGAGACCCAGTACTTC. Translating it yields CASSLRGRGQETQYF. The V and J genes are TRBV27 and TRBJ2-5; a possible D gene is TRBD2 (5 bases). CDR3 length: 15 residues. The V gene lost 2 bases and the J gene lost 1 base, with 11 bases spanning the gap. Germline V lookup: CDR1 MNHEY, CDR2 SMNVEV (reference sequence).